These 23 T cell receptor beta chains came from one sample sequenced in a study of response to subunit inactivated influenza vaccine. TCRdb fed the RT-PCR reads into MiXCR, producing one record per CDR3 protein. The top ten clones hold around 1.8% of a sample with fewer than 550,000 distinct CDR3 sequences, about 25% of them seen once. The sequencing here drew on CD4+ T cells sorted from PBMCs, taken roughly 5 days after vaccination. The origin of the receptors is a man in his forties or fifties who received an inactivated influenza vaccine.

The chain employs TRBV28 and TRBJ2-3, with TRBD2 matching 14 bases. With 5 bases clipped from V and 3 bases from J, the junction kept 7 bases outside the gene matches. CDR1 MDHEN and CDR2 SYDVKM come from the germline V gene. The CDR3 extends over 17 amino acids. The CDR3 sequence: CASSNLGTSGSTDTQYF. CDR3 DNA: TGTGCCAGCAGTAACCTCGGGACTAGCGGGAGTACAGATACGCAGTATTTT.

The V gene is TRBV29-1, the J gene TRBJ2-7, with 9 bases aligning to TRBD2. The ends lost 4 bases at V and 6 bases at J; junction bases unmatched: 10. Germline CDR1 and CDR2: SQVTM and ANQGSEA. The CDR3 is 14 amino acids. The CDR3 region has the DNA TGCAGCGTTGCTCTTAGCGGGGGTTTGGGCGAGCAGTACTTC. Amino acids: CSVALSGGLGEQYF.

This clonotype was observed a handful of times. The rearrangement links TRBV5-1 to TRBJ2-1; 7 bases match TRBD2. The germline CDR1 and CDR2 sequences are SGHRS and YFSETQ. The CDR3 is made up of 16 amino acids. After removal of 3 bases from V and 0 bases from J, the junction contained 6 bases not matched to a gene. The CDR3 DNA sequence: TGCGCCAGCAGCTCTGAACTAGCGAGCTCCTACAATGAGCAGTTCTTC. This translates into CASSSELASSYNEQFF. Using reference TRBV5-1 and TRBJ2-1 for the parts outside the CDR3, the full variable domain is KAGVTQTPRYLIKTRGQQVTLSCSPISGHRSVSWYQQTPGQGLQFLFEYFSETQRNKGNFPGRFSGRQFSNSRSEMNVSTLELGDSALYLCASSSELASSYNEQFFGPGTRLTVL.

The chain combines TRBV7-2 with TRBJ2-7; D uncertain. CDR1 and CDR2 (germline): SGHTA, FQGNSA. V gave up 0 bases and J gave up 3 bases, with 9 bases separating them. This CDR3 spans 14 amino acids. Here the CDR3 reads CASSLAVRYYEQYF. As DNA, the CDR3 is TGTGCCAGCAGCTTAGCCGTCAGATACTACGAGCAGTACTTC.

The V gene is TRBV29-1, the J gene TRBJ1-1, with TRBD1 matching over 8 bases. Germline assignment: CDR1 SQVTM and CDR2 ANQGSEA. Unmatched junction bases numbered 2, after V lost 4 bases and J lost 1 base. The CDR3 is 13 amino acids. CDR3 region: CSVVGTGNTEAFF. The CDR3 DNA is TGCAGCGTTGTGGGGACAGGGAACACTGAAGCTTTCTTT.

The chain is built from TRBV5-1 and TRBJ2-1, with 7 bases identical to TRBD1. The J segment lost 8 bases and the V segment lost 0 bases, leaving 8 bases of the junction unmatched. Germline-derived CDR1 and CDR2 are SGHRS and YFSETQ. The CDR3 totals 15 residues. In DNA form, the CDR3 reads TGCGCCAGCAGCTTGGGACAGGGTGGGATCGATGAGCAGTTCTTC. It yields the protein CASSLGQGGIDEQFF.

There are many counts of this clonotype. The CDR3 loop reads CSASPYEQYF. DNA of the CDR3: TGCAGTGCTAGTCCCTACGAGCAGTACTTC. V and J are TRBV20-1 and TRBJ2-7; D is unresolved. Trimming took off 3 bases at V and 2 bases at J, with 2 bases between the two ends. CDR1 and CDR2 from the germline V gene are DFQATT and SNEGSKA (reference sequence). This CDR3 has 10 amino acids.

The table lists this clonotype with many counts. This chain joins TRBV7-2 and TRBJ2-2; D ambiguous. V was shortened by 3 bases and J by 0 bases, with 2 bases between the two germline ends. CDR1 is SGHTA and CDR2 is FQGNSA in the germline V gene. There are 13 residues in the CDR3. The DNA for the CDR3 is TGTGCCAGCAGCTTGTCGAACACCGGGGAGCTGTTTTTT. It codes for CASSLSNTGELFF. The full variable domain, rest sourced from reference TRBV7-2 and TRBJ2-2, is GAGVSQSPSNKVTEKGKDVELRCDPISGHTALYWYRQSLGQGLEFLIYFQGNSAPDKSGLPSDRFSAERTGGSVSTLTIQRTQQEDSAVYLCASSLSNTGELFFGEGSRLTVL.

In its sample, this clonotype was seen a few times. The chain combines TRBV6-1 with TRBJ2-1; D is unresolved. Trimming took 3 bases from V and 6 from J, leaving 15 bases between them. The germline CDR1 and CDR2 sequences are MNHNS and SASEGT. The CDR3 totals 15 residues. The CDR3 sequence is CASSEDGDPPNEQFF. CDR3 nucleotides: TGTGCCAGCAGTGAGGATGGGGATCCCCCCAATGAGCAGTTCTTC.

V is TRBV5-2 and J is TRBJ2-3; the table's D gene call, TRBD2, was not cross checked with the DNA. TRBV5-2 is a listed pseudogene. This CDR3 comprises 14 residues. The CDR3 sequence: CASSLGQAPDTQYF. The CDR3 DNA follows: TGTGCCAGCAGCTTGGGGCAGGCCCCAGATACGCAGTATTTT.

The chain recombines TRBV20-1 with TRBJ2-3, with 9 nucleotides matching TRBD2. The CDR3 runs to 15 residues. Trimming took 2 bases from V and 0 from J; bases not matched to a gene: 3. Per the germline V gene, CDR1 is DFQATT and CDR2 is SNEGSKA (reference sequence). The CDR3 region is CSARNSGGSTDTQYF. The DNA of the CDR3 is TGCAGTGCTAGAAATAGCGGGGGTAGCACAGATACGCAGTATTTT.

The genes are TRBV7-2 and TRBJ2-3; a possible D gene is TRBD2 (6 bases). Per the germline V gene, CDR1 is SGHTA and CDR2 is FQGNSA. Trimming pared 4 bases from V and 1 base from J, leaving 15 bases between. This CDR3 comprises 16 residues. CDR3 DNA sequence: TGTGCCAGCAGCTCACCGGCGGGACTTCGCACAGATACGCAGTATTTT. Amino acids: CASSSPAGLRTDTQYF.

This clonotype has only a few counts. CDR3 DNA sequence: TGCAGTGCTCCCACAGGGCATACAGATACGCAGTATTTT. Translated: CSAPTGHTDTQYF. This rearrangement joins TRBV20-1 to TRBJ2-3; perhaps TRBD1 as D (6 bases). Germline CDR1 reads DFQATT; CDR2 reads SNEGSKA (reference sequence). Trimming pared 5 bases from V and 3 bases from J, leaving 12 bases between. The CDR3 consists of 13 residues.

This clonotype was recorded a few times. This chain uses TRBV5-5 with TRBJ2-7, with 9 positions matching TRBD1. V trimming: 4 bases; J trimming: 4 bases; junction bases outside the gene matches: 6. CDR1 is SGHKS, CDR2 YYEKEE, per germline (reference sequence). The CDR3 length is 14 residues. CDR3 sequence reads: CASSADRGRYEQYF. CDR3 DNA sequence: TGTGCCAGCAGCGCGGACAGGGGCAGATACGAGCAGTACTTC.

There are a few counts of this clonotype. The chain combines TRBV12-3 or TRBV12-4 with TRBJ2-1; 14 bases line up with TRBD2. V lost 3 bases and J lost 4; bases outside the gene matches: 5. The CDR3 has 17 amino acids. The CDR3 protein is CASSFGTSGGRYNEQFF. DNA for the CDR3: TGTGCCAGCAGTTTTGGGACTAGCGGGGGAAGATACAATGAGCAGTTCTTC.

This chain links TRBV30 with TRBJ2-1, with 9 bases lining up with TRBD1. CDR1 is GTSNPN, CDR2 SVGIG, per germline (reference sequence). The CDR3 consists of 14 residues. The V gene end was trimmed by 6 bases and the J gene end by 2 bases; junction bases not matched to a gene: 5. The CDR3: CACNTGGPYNEQFF. In DNA form, the CDR3 reads TGTGCCTGCAATACAGGGGGCCCCTACAATGAGCAGTTCTTC.

This clonotype was seen many times. The genes are TRBV6-2 or TRBV6-3 and TRBJ2-7; possibly TRBD1 or TRBD2 for D (6 bases each). The germline V gene has CDR1 MNHEY and CDR2 SVGEGT. This CDR3 is 15 amino acids long. The ends were cut back, 6 bases at V and 3 bases at J, with 18 bases in the middle. CDR3 nucleotide sequence: TGTGCCAGCAGACAACGCGGGACACCTAACTACGAGCAGTACTTC. It yields the protein CASRQRGTPNYEQYF.

The genes are TRBV28 and TRBJ1-5; D is uncertain. Germline CDR1 reads MDHEN; CDR2 reads SYDVKM. V gave up 7 bases and J gave up 3 bases, with 16 bases separating them. The CDR3 loop spans 15 amino acids. The CDR3 DNA follows: TGTGCCAGCACCCGAAGGGCCGGGGACAATCAGCCCCAGCATTTT. Translated, it gives CASTRRAGDNQPQHF. Using reference TRBV28 and TRBJ1-5 for the parts outside the CDR3, the full variable domain is DVKVTQSSRYLVKRTGEKVFLECVQDMDHENMFWYRQDPGLGLRLIYFSYDVKMKEKGDIPEGYSVSREKKERFSLILESASTNQTSMYLCASTRRAGDNQPQHFGDGTRLSIL.

This clonotype turned up a few times. V usage is TRBV20-1 and J usage is TRBJ2-3; D may be TRBD1 (6 bases). Trimming took 3 bases from V and 0 from J, leaving 13 bases between them. The CDR3 is 15 amino acids. Per the germline V gene, CDR1 is DFQATT and CDR2 is SNEGSKA (reference sequence). CDR3 bases: TGCAGTGCTAGTCCGGGACATTCTAGCACAGATACGCAGTATTTT. Translation gives CSASPGHSSTDTQYF.

The gene calls are TRBV9 and TRBJ1-2; tentatively, D is TRBD1 (6 bases). The CDR3 is 13 residues long. The ends were cut back, 0 bases at V and 4 bases at J, with 7 bases in the middle. The germline V gene encodes CDR1 SGDLS and CDR2 YYNGEE. The CDR3 nucleotides are TGTGCCAGCAGCGTAGGGGGGGCCTATGGCTACACCTTC. Its protein product is CASSVGGAYGYTF.

This clonotype appeared many times. The chain joins TRBV10-3 to TRBJ1-5; D gene unclear. Trimming cost V 0 bases and J 7 bases, with 7 bases left between them. Germline values: CDR1 ENHRY, CDR2 SYGVKD. The CDR3 covers 13 residues. The CDR3 nucleotides read TGTGCCATCAGTGAGTCCGTGACCCAGCCCCAGCATTTT. It is translated as CAISESVTQPQHF.

V usage is TRBV3-1 and J usage is TRBJ2-1; D perhaps matches TRBD2 (5 bases). CDR1 is LGHDT and CDR2 is YNNKEL in the germline V gene (reference sequence). CDR3 length equals 13 residues. V was pared by 5 bases and J by 7 bases, with 12 bases between. CDR3 sequence reads: CASSFVSDNEQFF. The DNA of the CDR3 is TGTGCCAGCAGCTTTGTTAGCGATAATGAGCAGTTCTTC.

This clonotype was picked up one time. The CDR3, as DNA: TGTGCCAGCAGTTACTCGGGCCCCTCCGGGGCGTATGAGCAGTTCTTC. Encoded protein: CASSYSGPSGAYEQFF. This chain uses TRBV6-5 with TRBJ2-1; tentatively, D is TRBD1 or TRBD2 (5 bases each). Trimming pared 0 bases from V and 8 bases from J, leaving 17 bases between. The CDR3 consists of 16 residues. Per germline, CDR1 MNHEY and CDR2 SVGAGI.